This T cell receptor beta chain emerged from a study of CD8 T cells in ankylosing spondylitis. Study-wide findings and caveats: Researchers reportedly found disease-linked clones significantly enriched in matched ankylosing spondylitis synovial fluid. Among TCR beta sequences, a motif of several highly homologous variants appeared characteristic of ankylosing spondylitis blood.

The CDR3 consists of 16 residues. The V gene's germline CDR1 is SGHRS and CDR2 YFSETQ. V lost 4 bases to trimming and J lost 0 bases; unmatched junction nucleotides: 7. This clonotype came up a few times. Its antigen remains unidentified. A quantitative 5'-RACE method, one with molecular barcodes, was used to make TCR beta libraries. TCRdb re-called the 5' RACE reads through MiXCR, storing one row per CDR3 protein. The table has 120,000 or so distinct CDR3 sequences, about 13% seen once. The material sequenced was blood, either unsorted or a sorted T cell fraction (not recorded which). The chain has TRBV5-1 and TRBJ1-3, with 7 nucleotides matching TRBD1. The receptor was derived from a female donor with ankylosing spondylitis or in good health (not recorded which). The CDR3 sequence is CASSHGDSDSGNTIYF. CDR3 sequence (DNA): TGCGCCAGCAGCCACGGGGACAGCGACTCTGGAAACACCATATATTTT. The complete variable domain, with remaining parts taken from reference TRBV5-1 and TRBJ1-3, reads KAGVTQTPRYLIKTRGQQVTLSCSPISGHRSVSWYQQTPGQGLQFLFEYFSETQRNKGNFPGRFSGRQFSNSRSEMNVSTLELGDSALYLCASSHGDSDSGNTIYFGEGSWLTVV.